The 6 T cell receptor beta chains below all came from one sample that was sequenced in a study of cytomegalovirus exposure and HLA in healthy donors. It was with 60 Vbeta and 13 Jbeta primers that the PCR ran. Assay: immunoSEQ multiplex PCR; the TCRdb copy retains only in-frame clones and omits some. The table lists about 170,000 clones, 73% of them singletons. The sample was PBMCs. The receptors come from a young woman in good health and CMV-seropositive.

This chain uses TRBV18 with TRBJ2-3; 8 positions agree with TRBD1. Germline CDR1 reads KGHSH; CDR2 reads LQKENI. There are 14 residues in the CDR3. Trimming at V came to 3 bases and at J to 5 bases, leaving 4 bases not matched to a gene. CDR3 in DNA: TGTGCCAGCTCACCGACAGGGGATGTAGATACGCAGTATTTT. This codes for CASSPTGDVDTQYF. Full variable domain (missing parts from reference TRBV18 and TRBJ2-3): NAGVMQNPRHLVRRRGQEARLRCSPMKGHSHVYWYRQLPEEGLKFMVYLQKENIIDESGMPKERFSAEFPKEGPSILRIQQVVRGDSAAYFCASSPTGDVDTQYFGPGTRLTVL.

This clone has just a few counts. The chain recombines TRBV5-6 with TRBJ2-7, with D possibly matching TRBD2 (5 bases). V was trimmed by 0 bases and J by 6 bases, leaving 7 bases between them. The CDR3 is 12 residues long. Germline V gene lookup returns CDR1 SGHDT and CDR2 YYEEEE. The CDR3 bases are TGTGCCAGCAGCTTGGGAGGGTCCGAGCAGTACTTC. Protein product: CASSLGGSEQYF. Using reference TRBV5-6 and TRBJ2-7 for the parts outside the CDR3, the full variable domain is DAGVTQSPTHLIKTRGQQVTLRCSPKSGHDTVSWYQQALGQGPQFIFQYYEEEERQRGNFPDRFSGHQFPNYSSELNVNALLLGDSALYLCASSLGGSEQYFGPGTRLTVT.

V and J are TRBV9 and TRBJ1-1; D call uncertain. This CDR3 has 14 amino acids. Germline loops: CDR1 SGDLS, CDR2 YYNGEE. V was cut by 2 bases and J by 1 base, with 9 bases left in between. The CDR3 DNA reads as TGTGCCAGCAGCGTGGGCAGCCAGAACACTGAAGCTTTCTTT. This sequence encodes CASSVGSQNTEAFF.

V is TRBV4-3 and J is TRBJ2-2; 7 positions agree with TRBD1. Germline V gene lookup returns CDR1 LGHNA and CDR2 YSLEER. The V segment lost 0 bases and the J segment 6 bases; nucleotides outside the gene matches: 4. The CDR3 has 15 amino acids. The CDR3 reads CASSQDHRGPGELFF. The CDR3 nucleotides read TGCGCCAGCAGCCAAGACCACAGGGGACCCGGGGAGCTGTTTTTT.

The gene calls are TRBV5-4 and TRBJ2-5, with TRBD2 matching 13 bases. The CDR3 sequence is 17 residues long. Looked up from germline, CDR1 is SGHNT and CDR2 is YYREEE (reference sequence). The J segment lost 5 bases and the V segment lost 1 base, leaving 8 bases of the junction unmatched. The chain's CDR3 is CASSLTSGGASDETQYF. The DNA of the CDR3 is TGTGCCAGCAGCTTGACTAGCGGGGGGGCCTCGGATGAGACCCAGTACTTC.

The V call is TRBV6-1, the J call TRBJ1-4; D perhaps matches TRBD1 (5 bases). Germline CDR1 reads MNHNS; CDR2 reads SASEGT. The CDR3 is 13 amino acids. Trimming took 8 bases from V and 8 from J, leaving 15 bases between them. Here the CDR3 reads CASGRQRNEKLFF. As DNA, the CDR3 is TGTGCCAGCGGTCGACAGAGGAACGAAAAACTGTTTTTT.